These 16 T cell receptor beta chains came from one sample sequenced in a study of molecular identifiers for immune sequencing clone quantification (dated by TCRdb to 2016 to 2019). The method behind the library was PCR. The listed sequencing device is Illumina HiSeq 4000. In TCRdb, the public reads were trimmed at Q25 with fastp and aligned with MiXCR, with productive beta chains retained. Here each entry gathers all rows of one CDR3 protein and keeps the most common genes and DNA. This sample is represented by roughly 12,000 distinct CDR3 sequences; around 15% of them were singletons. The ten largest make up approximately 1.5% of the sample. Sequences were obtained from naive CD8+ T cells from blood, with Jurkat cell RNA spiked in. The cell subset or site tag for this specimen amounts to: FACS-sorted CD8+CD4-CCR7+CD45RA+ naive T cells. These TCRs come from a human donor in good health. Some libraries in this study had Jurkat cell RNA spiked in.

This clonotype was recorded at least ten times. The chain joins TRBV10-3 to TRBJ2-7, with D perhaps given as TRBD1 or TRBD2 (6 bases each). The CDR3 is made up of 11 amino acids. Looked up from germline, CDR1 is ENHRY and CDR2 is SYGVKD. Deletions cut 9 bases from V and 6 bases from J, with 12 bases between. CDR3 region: CAIYEGGEQYF. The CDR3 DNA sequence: TGTGCCATATATGAGGGGGGCGAGCAGTACTTC.

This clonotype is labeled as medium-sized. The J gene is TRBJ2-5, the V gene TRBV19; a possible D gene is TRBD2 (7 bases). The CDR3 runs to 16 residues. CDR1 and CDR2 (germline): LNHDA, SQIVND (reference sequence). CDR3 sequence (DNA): TGTGCTCACTCCCGGGGGGCCATTATAGGCCAAGAGACCCAGTACTTC. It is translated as CAHSRGAIIGQETQYF. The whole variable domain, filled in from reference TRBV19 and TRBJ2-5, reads DGGITQSPKYLFRKEGQNVTLSCEQNLNHDAMYWYRQDPGQGLRLIYYSQIVNDFQKGDIAEGYSVSREKKESFPLTVTSAQKNPTAFYLCAHSRGAIIGQETQYFGPGTRLLVL.

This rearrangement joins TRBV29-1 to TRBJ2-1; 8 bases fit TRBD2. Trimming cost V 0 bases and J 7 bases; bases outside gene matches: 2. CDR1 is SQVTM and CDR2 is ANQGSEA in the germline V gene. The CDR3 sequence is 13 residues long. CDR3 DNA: TGCAGCGTTGAAGACGGGAGGGGGAATGAGCAGTTCTTC. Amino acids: CSVEDGRGNEQFF.

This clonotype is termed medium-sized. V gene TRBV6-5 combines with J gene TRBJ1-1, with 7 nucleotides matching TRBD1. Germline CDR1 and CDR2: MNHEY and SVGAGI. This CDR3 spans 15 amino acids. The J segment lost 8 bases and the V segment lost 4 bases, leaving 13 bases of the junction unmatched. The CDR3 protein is CASSFATGVFTEAFF. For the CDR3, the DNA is TGTGCCAGCAGTTTCGCCACAGGGGTGTTTACCGAAGCTTTCTTT.

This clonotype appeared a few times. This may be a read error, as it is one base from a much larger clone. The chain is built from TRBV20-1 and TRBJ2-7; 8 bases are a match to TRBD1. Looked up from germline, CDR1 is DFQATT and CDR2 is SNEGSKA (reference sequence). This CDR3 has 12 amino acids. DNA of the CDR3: TGCGGTGCTAGGACAGGGAACTACGAGCAGTACTTC. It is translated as CGARTGNYEQYF.

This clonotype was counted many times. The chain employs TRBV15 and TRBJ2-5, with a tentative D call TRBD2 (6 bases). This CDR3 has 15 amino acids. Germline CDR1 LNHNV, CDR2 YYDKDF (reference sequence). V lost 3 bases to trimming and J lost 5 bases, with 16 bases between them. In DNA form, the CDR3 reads TGTGCCACCAGCAGGGCGCTCGGAGGGCTTGAGACCCAGTACTTC. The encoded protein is CATSRALGGLETQYF.

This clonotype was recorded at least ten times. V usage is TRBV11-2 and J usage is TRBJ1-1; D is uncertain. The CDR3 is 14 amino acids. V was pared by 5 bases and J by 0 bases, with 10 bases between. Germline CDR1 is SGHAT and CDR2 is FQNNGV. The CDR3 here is CASSILTVNTEAFF. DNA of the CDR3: TGTGCCAGCAGCATACTCACAGTGAACACTGAAGCTTTCTTT.

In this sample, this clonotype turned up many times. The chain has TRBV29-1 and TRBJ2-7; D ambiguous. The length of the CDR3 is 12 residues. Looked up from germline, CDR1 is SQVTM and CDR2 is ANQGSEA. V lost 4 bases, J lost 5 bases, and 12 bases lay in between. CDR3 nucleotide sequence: TGCAGCGTTGGGGGTCCGATCGACGAGCAGTACTTC. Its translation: CSVGGPIDEQYF.

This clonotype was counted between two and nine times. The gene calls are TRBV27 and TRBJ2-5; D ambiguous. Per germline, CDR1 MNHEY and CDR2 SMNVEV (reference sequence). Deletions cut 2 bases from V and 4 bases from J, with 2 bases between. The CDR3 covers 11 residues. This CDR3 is CASSLGETQYF. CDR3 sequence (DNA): TGTGCCAGCAGTTTAGGAGAGACCCAGTACTTC.

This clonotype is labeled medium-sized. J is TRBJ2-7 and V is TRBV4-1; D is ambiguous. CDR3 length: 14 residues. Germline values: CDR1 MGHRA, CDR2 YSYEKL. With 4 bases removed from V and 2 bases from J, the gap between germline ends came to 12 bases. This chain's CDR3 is CASSPLAETYEQYF. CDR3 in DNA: TGCGCCAGCAGCCCGCTCGCGGAAACCTACGAGCAGTACTTC.

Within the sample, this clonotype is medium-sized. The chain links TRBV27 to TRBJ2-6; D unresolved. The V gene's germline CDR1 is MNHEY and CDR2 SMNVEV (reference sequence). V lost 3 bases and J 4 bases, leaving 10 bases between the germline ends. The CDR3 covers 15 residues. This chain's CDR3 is CASSLSAEGANVLTF. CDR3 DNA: TGTGCCAGCAGTTTGTCGGCCGAAGGGGCCAACGTCCTGACTTTC.

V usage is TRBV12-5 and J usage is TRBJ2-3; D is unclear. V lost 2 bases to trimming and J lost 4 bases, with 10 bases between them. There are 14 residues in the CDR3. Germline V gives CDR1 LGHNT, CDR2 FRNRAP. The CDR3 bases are TGTGCTAGTGGTTTGTTGGGCGCAGCAGATACGCAGTATTTT. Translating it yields CASGLLGAADTQYF.

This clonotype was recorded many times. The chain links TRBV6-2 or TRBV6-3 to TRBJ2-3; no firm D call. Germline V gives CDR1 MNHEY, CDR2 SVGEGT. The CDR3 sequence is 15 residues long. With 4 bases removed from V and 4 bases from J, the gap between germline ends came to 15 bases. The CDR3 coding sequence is TGTGCCAGCAGTTCCCAGGTCCCCCCGGCAGATACGCAGTATTTT. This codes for CASSSQVPPADTQYF.

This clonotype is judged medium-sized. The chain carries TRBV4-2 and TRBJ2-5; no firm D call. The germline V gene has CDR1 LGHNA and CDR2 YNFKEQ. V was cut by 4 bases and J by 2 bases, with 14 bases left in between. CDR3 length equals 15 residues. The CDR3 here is CASSPLSSEQETQYF. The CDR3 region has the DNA TGTGCCAGCAGCCCGTTGTCGAGCGAACAAGAGACCCAGTACTTC.

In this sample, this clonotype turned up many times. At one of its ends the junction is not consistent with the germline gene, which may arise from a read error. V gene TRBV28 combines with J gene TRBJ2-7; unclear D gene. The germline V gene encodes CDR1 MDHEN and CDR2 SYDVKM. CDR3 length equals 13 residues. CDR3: CASRLYTRNEQYF. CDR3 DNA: TGTGCCAGCAGATTATATACTCGGAACGAGCAGTACTTC.

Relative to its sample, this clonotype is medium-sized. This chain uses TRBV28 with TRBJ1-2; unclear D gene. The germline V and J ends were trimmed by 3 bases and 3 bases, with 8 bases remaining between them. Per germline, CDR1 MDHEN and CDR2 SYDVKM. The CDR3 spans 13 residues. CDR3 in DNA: TGTGCCAGCAGTTTCACCGGTGACTATGGCTACACCTTC. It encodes CASSFTGDYGYTF.